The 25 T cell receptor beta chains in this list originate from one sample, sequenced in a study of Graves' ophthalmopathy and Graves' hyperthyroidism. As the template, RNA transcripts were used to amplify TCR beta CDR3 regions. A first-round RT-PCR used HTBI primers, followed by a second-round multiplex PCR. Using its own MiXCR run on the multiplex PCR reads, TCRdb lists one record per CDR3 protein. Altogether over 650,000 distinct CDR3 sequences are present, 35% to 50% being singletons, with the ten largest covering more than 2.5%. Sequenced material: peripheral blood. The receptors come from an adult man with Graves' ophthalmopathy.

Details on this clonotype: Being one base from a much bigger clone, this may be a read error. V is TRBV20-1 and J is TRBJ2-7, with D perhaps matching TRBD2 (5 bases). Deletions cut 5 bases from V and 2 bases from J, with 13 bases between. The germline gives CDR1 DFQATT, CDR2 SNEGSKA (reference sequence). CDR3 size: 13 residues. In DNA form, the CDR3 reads TGCAGTGCTGGAGGTCCGTACGCCTACGAGCAGTACTTC. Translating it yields CSAGGPYAYEQYF.

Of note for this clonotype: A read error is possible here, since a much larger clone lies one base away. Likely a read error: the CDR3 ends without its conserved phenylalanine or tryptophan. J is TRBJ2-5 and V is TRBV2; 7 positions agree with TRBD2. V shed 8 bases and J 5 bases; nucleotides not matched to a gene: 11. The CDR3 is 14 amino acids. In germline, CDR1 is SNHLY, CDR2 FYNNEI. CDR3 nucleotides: TGTGCCAGCGGCCAAGCGGGACCATGGGAGACCCAGTACCTC. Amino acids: CASGQAGPWETQYL.

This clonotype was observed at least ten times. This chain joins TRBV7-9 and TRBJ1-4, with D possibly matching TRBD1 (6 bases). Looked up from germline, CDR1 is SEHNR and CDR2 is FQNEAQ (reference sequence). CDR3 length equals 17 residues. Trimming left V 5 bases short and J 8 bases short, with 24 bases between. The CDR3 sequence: CASSIGGRRARKEKLFF. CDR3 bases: TGTGCCAGCAGCATCGGGGGCAGGAGGGCGCGAAAAGAAAAACTGTTTTTT.

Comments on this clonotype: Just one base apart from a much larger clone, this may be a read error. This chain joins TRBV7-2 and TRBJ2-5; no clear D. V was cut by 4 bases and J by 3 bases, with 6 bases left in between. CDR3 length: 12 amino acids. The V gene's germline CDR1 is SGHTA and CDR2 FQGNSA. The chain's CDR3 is CASSSLKETQYF. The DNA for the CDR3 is TGTGCCAGCAGCTCCCTAAAAGAGACCCAGTACTTC.

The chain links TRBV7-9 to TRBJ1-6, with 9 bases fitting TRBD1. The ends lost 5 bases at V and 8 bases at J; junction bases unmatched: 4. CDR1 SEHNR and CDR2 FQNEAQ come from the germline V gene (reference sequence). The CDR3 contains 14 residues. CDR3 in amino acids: CASSIRQGDSPLHF. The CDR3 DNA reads TGTGCCAGCAGCATACGACAGGGGGATTCACCCCTCCACTTT. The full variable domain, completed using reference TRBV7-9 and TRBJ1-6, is DTGVSQNPRHKITKRGQNVTFRCDPISEHNRLYWYRQTLGQGPEFLTYFQNEAQLEKSRLLSDRFSAERPKGSFSTLEIQRTEQGDSAMYLCASSIRQGDSPLHFGNGTRLTVT.

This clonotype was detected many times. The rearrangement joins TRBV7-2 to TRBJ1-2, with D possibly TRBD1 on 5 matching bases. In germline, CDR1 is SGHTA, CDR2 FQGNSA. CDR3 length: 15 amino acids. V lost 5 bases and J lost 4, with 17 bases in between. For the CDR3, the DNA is TGTGCCAGCAGCCCGCGTGGAGGGGCTGCCTATGGCTACACCTTC. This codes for CASSPRGGAAYGYTF.

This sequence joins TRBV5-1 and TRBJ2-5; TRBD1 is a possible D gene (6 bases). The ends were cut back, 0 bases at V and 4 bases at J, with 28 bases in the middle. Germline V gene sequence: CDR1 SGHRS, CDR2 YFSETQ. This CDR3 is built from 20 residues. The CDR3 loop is CASSLDRAGAETHARETQYF. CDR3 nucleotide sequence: TGCGCCAGCAGCTTGGACAGGGCTGGGGCGGAGACGCACGCTCGAGAGACCCAGTACTTC.

CDR3 loop: CASITGGRNPYF. The CDR3 bases are TGTGCCAGCATCACCGGGGGACGGAATCCGTATTTT. J is TRBJ2-3 and V is TRBV7-9; TRBD2 might be the D (6 bases). The CDR3 has 12 residues. Germline values: CDR1 SEHNR, CDR2 FQNEAQ (reference sequence). The ends were cut back, 7 bases at V and 14 bases at J, with 19 bases in the middle.

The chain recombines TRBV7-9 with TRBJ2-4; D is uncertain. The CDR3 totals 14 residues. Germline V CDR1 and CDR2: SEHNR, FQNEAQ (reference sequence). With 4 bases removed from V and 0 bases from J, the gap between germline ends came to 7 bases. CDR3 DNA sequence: TGTGCCAGCAGCTCAGCCGGAGCCAAAAACATTCAGTACTTC. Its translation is CASSSAGAKNIQYF.

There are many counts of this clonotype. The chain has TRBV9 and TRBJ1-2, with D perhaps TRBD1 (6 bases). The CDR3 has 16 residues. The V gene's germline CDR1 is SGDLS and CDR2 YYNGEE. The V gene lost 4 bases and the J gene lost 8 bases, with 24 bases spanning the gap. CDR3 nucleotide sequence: TGTGCCAGCAGCCATCCAAAACGAGGGGGGTGGCGCGGCTACACCTTC. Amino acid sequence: CASSHPKRGGWRGYTF.

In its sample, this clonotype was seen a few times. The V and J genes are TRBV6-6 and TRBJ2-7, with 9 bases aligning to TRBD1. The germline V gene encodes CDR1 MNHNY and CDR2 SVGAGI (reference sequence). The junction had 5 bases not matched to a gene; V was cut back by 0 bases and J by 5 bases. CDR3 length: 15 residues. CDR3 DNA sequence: TGTGCCAGCAGTTACTCGCTACAGGGGGCGAACGAGCAGTACTTC. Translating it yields CASSYSLQGANEQYF.

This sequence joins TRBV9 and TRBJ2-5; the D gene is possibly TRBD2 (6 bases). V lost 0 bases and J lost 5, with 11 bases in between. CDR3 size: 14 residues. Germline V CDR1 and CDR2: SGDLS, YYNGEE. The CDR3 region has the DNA TGTGCCAGCAGCGTAGATGGAGGGTTGGAGACCCAGTACTTC. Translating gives CASSVDGGLETQYF.

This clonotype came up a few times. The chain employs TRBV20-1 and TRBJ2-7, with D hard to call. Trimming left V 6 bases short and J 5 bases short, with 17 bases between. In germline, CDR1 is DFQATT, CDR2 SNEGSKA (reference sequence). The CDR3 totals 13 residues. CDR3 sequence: CSATPGENHEQYF. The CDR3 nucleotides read TGCAGTGCAACCCCCGGCGAGAATCACGAGCAGTACTTC.

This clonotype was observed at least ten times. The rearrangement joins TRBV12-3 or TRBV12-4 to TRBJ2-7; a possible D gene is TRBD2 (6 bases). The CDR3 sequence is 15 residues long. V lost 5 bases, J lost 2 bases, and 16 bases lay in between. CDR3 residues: CASSEGGTATYEQYF. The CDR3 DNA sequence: TGTGCCAGCAGTGAAGGAGGGACGGCTACCTACGAGCAGTACTTC.

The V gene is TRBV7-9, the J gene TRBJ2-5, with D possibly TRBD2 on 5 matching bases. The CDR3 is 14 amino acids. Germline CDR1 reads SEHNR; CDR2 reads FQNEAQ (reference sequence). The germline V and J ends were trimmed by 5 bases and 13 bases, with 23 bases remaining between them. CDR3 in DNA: TGTGCCAGCAGCCAACCAGTCGCGGGTAGGGCTCGGTACTTC. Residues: CASSQPVAGRARYF. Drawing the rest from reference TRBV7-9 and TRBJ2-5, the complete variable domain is DTGVSQNPRHKITKRGQNVTFRCDPISEHNRLYWYRQTLGQGPEFLTYFQNEAQLEKSRLLSDRFSAERPKGSFSTLEIQRTEQGDSAMYLCASSQPVAGRARYFGPGTRLLVL.

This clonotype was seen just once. CDR3 loop: CASSGGVGMNTGELFF. The CDR3 region has the DNA TGTGCCAGCAGTGGGGGTGTGGGGATGAACACCGGGGAGCTGTTTTTT. The gene calls are TRBV7-9 and TRBJ2-2; either TRBD1 or TRBD2 may supply D (5 bases each). Trimming left V 6 bases short and J 1 base short, with 15 bases between. The CDR3 loop spans 16 amino acids. The V gene's germline CDR1 is SEHNR and CDR2 FQNEAQ (reference sequence).

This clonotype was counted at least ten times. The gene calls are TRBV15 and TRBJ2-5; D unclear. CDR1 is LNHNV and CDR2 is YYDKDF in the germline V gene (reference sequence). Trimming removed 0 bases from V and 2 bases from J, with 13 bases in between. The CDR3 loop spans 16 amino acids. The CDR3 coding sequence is TGTGCCACCAGCAGAGAAGGTAGAAACCCTCAAGAGACCCAGTACTTC. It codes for CATSREGRNPQETQYF. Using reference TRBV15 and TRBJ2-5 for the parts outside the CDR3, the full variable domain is DAMVIQNPRYQVTQFGKPVTLSCSQTLNHNVMYWYQQKSSQAPKLLFHYYDKDFNNEADTPDNFQSRRPNTSFCFLDIRSPGLGDTAMYLCATSREGRNPQETQYFGPGTRLLVL.

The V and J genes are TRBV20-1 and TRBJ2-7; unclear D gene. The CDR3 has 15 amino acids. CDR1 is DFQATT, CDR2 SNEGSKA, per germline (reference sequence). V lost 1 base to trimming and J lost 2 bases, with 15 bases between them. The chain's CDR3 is CSARGMGKTTYEQYF. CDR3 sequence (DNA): TGCAGTGCTAGAGGAATGGGGAAAACTACCTACGAGCAGTACTTC.

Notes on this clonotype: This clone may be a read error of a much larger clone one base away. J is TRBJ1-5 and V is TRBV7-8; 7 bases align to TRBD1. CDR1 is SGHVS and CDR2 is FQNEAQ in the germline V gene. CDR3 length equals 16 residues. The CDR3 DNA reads TGTGCCAGCAGCTTAGCGAGGGGGCACAGCAATCAGCCCCGGCATTTT. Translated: CASSLARGHSNQPRHF.

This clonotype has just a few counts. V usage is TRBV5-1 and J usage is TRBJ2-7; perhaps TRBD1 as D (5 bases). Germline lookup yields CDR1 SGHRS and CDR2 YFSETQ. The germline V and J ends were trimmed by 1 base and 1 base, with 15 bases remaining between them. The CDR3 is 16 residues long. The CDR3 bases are TGCGCCAGCAGCTTGAGCCAGGGTGTGATTTCCTACGAGCAGTACTTC. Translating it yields CASSLSQGVISYEQYF. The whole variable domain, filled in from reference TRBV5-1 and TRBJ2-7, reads KAGVTQTPRYLIKTRGQQVTLSCSPISGHRSVSWYQQTPGQGLQFLFEYFSETQRNKGNFPGRFSGRQFSNSRSEMNVSTLELGDSALYLCASSLSQGVISYEQYFGPGTRLTVT.

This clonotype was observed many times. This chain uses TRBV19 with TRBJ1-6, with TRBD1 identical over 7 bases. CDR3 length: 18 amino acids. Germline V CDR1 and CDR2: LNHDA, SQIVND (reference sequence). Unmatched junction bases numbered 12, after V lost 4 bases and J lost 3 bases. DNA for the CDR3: TGTGCCAGTAGTACCCGACAGGGCCTAGGCCTCTATAATTCACCCCTCCACTTT. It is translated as CASSTRQGLGLYNSPLHF.

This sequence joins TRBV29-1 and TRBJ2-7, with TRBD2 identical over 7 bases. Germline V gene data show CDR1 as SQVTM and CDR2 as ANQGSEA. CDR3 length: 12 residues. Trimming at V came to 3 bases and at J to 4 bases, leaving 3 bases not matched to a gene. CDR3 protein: CSVESSGYEQYF. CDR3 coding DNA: TGCAGCGTTGAGTCTAGCGGATACGAGCAGTACTTC.

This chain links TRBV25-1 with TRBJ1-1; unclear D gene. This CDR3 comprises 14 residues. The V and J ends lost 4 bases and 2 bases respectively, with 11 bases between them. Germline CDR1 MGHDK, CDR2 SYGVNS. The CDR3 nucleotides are TGTGCCAGCAGTGGGAGGGTTTTCAACACTGAAGCTTTCTTT. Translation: CASSGRVFNTEAFF.

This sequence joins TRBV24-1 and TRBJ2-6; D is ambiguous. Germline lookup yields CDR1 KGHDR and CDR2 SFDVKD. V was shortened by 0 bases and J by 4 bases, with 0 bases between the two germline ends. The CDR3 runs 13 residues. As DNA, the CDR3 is TGTGCCACCAGTGATTTGGGGGCCAACGTCCTGACTTTC. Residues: CATSDLGANVLTF.

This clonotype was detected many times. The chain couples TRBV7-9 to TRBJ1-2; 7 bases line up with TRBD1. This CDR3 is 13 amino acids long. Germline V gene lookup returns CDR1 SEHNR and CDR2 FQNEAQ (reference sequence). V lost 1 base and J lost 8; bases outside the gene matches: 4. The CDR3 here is CASSLGQGEGYTF. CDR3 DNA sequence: TGTGCCAGCAGCTTAGGACAGGGAGAGGGCTACACCTTC.